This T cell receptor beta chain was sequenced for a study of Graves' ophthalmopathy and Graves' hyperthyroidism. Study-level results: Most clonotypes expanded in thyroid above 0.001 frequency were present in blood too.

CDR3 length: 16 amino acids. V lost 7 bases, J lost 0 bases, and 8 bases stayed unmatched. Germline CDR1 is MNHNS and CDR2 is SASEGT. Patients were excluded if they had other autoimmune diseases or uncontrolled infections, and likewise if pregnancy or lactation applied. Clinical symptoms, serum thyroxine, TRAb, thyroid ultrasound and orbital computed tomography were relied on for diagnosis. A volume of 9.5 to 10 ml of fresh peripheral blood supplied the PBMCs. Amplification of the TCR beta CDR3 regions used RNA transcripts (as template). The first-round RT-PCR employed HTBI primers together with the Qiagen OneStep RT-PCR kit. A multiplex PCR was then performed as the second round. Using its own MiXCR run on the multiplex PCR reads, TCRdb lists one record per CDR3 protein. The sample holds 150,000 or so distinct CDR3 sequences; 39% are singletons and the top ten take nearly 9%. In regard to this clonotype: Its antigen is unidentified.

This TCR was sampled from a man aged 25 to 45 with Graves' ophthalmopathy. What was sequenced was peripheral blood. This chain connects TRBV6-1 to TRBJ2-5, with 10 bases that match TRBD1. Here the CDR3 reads CASIPRQGADQETQYF. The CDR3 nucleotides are TGTGCCAGCATTCCAAGACAGGGGGCTGACCAAGAGACCCAGTACTTC.